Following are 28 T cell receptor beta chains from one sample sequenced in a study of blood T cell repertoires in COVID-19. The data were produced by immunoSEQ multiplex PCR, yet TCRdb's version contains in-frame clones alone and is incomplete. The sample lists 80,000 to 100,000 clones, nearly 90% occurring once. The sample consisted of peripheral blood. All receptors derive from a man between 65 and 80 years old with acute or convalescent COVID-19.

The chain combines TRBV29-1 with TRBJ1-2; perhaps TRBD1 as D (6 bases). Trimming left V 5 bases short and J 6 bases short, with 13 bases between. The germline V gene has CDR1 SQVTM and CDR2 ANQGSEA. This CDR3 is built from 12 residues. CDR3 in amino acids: CSVLTGLDGYTF. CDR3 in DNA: TGCAGCGTTTTGACAGGTCTGGATGGCTACACCTTC.

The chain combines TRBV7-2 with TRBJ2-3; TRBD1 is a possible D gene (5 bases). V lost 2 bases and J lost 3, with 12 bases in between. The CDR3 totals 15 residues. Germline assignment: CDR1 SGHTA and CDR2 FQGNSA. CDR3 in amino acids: CASSLTPGSTDTQYF. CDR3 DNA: TGTGCCAGCAGCTTAACCCCAGGGTCTACAGATACGCAGTATTTT.

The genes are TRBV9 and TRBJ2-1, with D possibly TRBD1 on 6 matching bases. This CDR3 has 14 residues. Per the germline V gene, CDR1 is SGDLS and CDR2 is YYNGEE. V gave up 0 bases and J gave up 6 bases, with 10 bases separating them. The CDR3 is CASSVVSGANEQFF. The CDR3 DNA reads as TGTGCCAGCAGCGTAGTCTCAGGGGCCAATGAGCAGTTCTTC.

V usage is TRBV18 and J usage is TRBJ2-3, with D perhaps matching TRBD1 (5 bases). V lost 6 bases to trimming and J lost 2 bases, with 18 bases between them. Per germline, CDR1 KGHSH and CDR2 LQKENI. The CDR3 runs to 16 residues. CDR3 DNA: TGTGCCAGCTCTCCCCTCGGCCAGGGAACCACAGATACGCAGTATTTT. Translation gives CASSPLGQGTTDTQYF.

CDR3 residues: CASSSGGAHYGYTF. CDR3 sequence (DNA): TGCGCCAGCAGCTCAGGGGGAGCTCACTATGGCTACACCTTC. J is TRBJ1-2 and V is TRBV5-1; 7 bases fit TRBD1. Germline CDR1 is SGHRS and CDR2 is YFSETQ. The CDR3 contains 14 residues. Trimming took 3 bases from V and 3 from J; bases not matched to a gene: 5.

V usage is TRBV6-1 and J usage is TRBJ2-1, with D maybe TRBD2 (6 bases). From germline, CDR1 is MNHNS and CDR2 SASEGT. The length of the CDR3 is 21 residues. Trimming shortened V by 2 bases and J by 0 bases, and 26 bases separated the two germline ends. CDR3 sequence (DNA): TGTGCCAGCAGTGAAAGACCTCAGGGTCAAATAGCGGCAAGCTCCTACAATGAGCAGTTCTTC. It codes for CASSERPQGQIAASSYNEQFF.

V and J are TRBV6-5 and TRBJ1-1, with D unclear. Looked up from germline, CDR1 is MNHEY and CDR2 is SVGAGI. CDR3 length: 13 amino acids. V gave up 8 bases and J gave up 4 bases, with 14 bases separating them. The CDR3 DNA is TGTGCCAGCCGGGAGCGGGTTGGCACTGAAGCTTTCTTT. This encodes CASRERVGTEAFF.

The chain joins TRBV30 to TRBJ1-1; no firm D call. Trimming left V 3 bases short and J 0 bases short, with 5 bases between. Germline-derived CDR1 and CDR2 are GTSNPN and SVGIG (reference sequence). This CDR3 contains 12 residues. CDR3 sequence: CAWSPMNTEAFF. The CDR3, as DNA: TGTGCCTGGAGCCCCATGAACACTGAAGCTTTCTTT.

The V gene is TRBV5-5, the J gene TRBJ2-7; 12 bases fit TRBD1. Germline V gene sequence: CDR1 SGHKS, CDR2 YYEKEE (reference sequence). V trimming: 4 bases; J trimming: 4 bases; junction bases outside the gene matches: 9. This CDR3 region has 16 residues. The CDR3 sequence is CASSGTGTGGWYEQYF. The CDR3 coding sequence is TGTGCCAGCAGCGGGACCGGGACAGGGGGCTGGTACGAGCAGTACTTC.

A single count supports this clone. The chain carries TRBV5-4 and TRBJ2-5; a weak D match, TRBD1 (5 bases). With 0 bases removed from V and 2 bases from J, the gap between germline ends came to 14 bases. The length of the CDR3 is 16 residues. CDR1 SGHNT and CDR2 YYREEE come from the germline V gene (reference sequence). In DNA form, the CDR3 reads TGTGCCAGCAGCTTGGGGGGCGGCAGGACGCAAGAGACCCAGTACTTC. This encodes CASSLGGGRTQETQYF.

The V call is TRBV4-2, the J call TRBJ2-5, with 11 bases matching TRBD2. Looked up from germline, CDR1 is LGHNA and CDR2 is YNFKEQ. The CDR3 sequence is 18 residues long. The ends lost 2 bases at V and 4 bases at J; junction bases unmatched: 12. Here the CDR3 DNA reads TGTGCCAGCAGCCAACGATTTAGCGGGGGGGCCGAGGGAGAGACCCAGTACTTC. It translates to CASSQRFSGGAEGETQYF.

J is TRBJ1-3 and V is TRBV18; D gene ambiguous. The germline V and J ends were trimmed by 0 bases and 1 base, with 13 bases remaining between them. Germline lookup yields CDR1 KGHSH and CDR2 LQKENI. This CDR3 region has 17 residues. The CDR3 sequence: CASSPPGVFGSGNTIYF. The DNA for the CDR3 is TGTGCCAGCTCACCACCCGGAGTATTTGGTTCTGGAAACACCATATATTTT.

This chain's CDR3 is CASSQEQAGAHGYTF. DNA for the CDR3: TGTGCCAGCAGCCAAGAACAAGCAGGGGCGCATGGCTACACCTTC. The chain joins TRBV3-1 (or the pseudogene TRBV3-2) to TRBJ1-2, with D tentatively TRBD1 (6 bases). Germline CDR1 LGHDT, CDR2 YNNKEL (reference sequence). This CDR3 comprises 15 residues. V was clipped by 0 bases and J by 6 bases, with 14 bases between them.

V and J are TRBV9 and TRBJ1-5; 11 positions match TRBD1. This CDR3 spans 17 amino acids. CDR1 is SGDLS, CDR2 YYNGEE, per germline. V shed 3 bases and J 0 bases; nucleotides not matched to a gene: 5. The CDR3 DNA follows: TGTGCCAGCAGCGCCGGGACAGGGGGTCTTAGCAATCAGCCCCAGCATTTT. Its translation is CASSAGTGGLSNQPQHF.

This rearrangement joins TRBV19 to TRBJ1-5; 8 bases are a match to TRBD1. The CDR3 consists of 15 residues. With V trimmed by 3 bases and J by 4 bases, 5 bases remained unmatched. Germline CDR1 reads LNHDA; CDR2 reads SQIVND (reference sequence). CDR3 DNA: TGTGCCAGTAGTATCGGGACAGGAGGTAATCAGCCCCAGCATTTT. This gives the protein CASSIGTGGNQPQHF.

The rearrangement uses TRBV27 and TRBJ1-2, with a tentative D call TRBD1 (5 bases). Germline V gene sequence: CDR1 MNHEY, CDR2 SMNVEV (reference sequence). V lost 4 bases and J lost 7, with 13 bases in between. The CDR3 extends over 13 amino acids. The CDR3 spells CASSSSGEGGYTF. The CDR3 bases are TGTGCCAGCAGTTCATCGGGGGAGGGTGGCTACACCTTC.

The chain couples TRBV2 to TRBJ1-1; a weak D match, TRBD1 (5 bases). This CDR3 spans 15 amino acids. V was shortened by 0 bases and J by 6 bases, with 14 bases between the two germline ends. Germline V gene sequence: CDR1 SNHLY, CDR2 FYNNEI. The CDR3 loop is CASSEARGGDAEAFF. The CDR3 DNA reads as TGTGCCAGCAGTGAAGCCCGGGGGGGGGACGCTGAAGCTTTCTTT.

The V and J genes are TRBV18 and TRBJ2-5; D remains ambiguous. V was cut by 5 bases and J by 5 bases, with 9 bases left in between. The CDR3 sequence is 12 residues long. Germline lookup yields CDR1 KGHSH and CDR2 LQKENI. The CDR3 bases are TGTGCCAGCTCATCCCCCGTTGAGACCCAGTACTTC. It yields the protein CASSSPVETQYF.

CDR3 protein: CASASSGNTIYF. Here the CDR3 DNA reads TGTGCCAGCGCGAGCTCTGGAAACACCATATATTTT. The rearrangement joins TRBV28 to TRBJ1-3; D is unresolved. This CDR3 contains 12 residues. Germline V gene sequence: CDR1 MDHEN, CDR2 SYDVKM. Trimming cost V 8 bases and J 0 bases, with 5 bases left between them.

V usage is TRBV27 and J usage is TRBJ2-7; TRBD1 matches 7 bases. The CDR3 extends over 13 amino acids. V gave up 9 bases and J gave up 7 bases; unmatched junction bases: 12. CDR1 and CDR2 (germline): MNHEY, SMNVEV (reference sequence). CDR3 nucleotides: TGTGCCAGTGCGACAGGGAGAAGGAAGGAGCAGTACTTC. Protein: CASATGRRKEQYF.

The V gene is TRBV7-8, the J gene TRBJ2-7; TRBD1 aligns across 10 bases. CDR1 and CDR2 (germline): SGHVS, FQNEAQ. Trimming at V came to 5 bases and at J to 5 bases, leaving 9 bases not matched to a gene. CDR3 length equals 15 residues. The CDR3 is CASSTTAGTGDEQYF. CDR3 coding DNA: TGTGCCAGCAGCACTACCGCCGGGACAGGGGACGAGCAGTACTTC.

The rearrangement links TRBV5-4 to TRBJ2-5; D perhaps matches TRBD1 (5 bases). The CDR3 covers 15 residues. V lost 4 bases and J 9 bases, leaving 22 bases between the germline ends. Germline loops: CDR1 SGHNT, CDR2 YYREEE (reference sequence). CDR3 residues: CASSTNVDSDTSQYF. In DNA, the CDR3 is TGTGCCAGCAGCACGAACGTCGACAGCGATACGTCCCAGTACTTC.

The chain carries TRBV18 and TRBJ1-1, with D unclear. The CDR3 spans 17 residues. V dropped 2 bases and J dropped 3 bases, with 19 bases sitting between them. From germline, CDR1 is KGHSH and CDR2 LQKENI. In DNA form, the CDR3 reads TGTGCCAGCTCACCATTACGTACAGAAGCGGCTCACACTGAAGCTTTCTTT. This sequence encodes CASSPLRTEAAHTEAFF. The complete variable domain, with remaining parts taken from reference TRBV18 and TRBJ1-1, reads NAGVMQNPRHLVRRRGQEARLRCSPMKGHSHVYWYRQLPEEGLKFMVYLQKENIIDESGMPKERFSAEFPKEGPSILRIQQVVRGDSAAYFCASSPLRTEAAHTEAFFGQGTRLTVV.

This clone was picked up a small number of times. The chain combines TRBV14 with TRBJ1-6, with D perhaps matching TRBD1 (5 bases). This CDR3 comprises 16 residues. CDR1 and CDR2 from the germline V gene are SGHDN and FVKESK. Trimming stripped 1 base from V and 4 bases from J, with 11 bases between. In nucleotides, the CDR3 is TGTGCCAGCAGCCAAGTTCAGGGCCGGTATAATTCACCCCTCCACTTT. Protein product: CASSQVQGRYNSPLHF.

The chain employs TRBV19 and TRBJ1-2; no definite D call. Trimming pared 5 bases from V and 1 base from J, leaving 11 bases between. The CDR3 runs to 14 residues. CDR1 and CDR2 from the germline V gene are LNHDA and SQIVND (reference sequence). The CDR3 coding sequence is TGTGCCAGTAGTCCGAGGGATCATAACTATGGCTACACCTTC. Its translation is CASSPRDHNYGYTF. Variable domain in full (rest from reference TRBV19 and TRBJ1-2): DGGITQSPKYLFRKEGQNVTLSCEQNLNHDAMYWYRQDPGQGLRLIYYSQIVNDFQKGDIAEGYSVSREKKESFPLTVTSAQKNPTAFYLCASSPRDHNYGYTFGSGTRLTVV.

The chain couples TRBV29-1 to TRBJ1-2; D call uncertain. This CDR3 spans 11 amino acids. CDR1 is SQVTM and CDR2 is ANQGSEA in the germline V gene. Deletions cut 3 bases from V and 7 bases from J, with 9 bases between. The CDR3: CSVDGGSGYTF. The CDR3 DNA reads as TGCAGCGTTGACGGAGGGTCTGGCTACACCTTC.

The CDR3 sequence is CASSRGADTQYF. CDR3 nucleotides: TGTGCCAGCTCAAGGGGCGCAGATACGCAGTATTTT. V is TRBV6-5 and J is TRBJ2-3; TRBD1 is a possible D gene (5 bases). This CDR3 is built from 12 residues. CDR1 is MNHEY, CDR2 SVGAGI, per germline. V was cut by 8 bases and J by 4 bases, with 10 bases left in between.

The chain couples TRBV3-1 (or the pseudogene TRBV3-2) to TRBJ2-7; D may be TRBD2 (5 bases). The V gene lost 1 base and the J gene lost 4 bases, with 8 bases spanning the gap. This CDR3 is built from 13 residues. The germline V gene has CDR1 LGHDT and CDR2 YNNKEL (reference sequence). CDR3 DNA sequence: TGTGCCAGCAGCCAAGGGACGGGATACGAGCAGTACGTC. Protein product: CASSQGTGYEQYV.